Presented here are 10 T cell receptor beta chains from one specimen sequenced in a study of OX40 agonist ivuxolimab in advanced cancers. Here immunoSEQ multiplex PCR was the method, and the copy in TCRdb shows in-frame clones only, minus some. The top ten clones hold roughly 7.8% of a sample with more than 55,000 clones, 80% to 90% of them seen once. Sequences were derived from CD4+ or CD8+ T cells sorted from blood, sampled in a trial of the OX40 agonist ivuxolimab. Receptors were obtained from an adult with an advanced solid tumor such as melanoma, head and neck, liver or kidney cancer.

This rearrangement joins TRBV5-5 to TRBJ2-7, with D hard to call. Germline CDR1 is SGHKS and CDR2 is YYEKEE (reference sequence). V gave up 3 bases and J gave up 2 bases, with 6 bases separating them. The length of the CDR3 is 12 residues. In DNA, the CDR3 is TGTGCCAGCAGCTCTGACACCTACGAGCAGTACTTC. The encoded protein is CASSSDTYEQYF.

The CDR3 DNA is TGTGCCAGCAGCGTAGCCAGGAGAGGGTCCGGGGAGCTGTTTTTT. Residues: CASSVARRGSGELFF. The V call is TRBV9, the J call TRBJ2-2, with D possibly being TRBD2 (5 bases). This CDR3 comprises 15 residues. The V gene's germline CDR1 is SGDLS and CDR2 YYNGEE. V gave up 0 bases and J gave up 6 bases, with 12 bases separating them. The full variable domain, with the rest looked up from reference TRBV9 and TRBJ2-2, is DSGVTQTPKHLITATGQRVTLRCSPRSGDLSVYWYQQSLDQGLQFLIQYYNGEERAKGNILERFSAQQFPDLHSELNLSSLELGDSALYFCASSVARRGSGELFFGEGSRLTVL.

Here the CDR3 DNA reads TGCAGCTTCGGACAGGGCCCAGAGACCCAGTACTTC. As protein: CSFGQGPETQYF. This chain connects TRBV29-1 to TRBJ2-5; 8 nucleotides line up with TRBD1. The germline V gene encodes CDR1 SQVTM and CDR2 ANQGSEA. V was pared by 8 bases and J by 4 bases, with 6 bases of the junction left unmatched. The CDR3 has 12 amino acids.

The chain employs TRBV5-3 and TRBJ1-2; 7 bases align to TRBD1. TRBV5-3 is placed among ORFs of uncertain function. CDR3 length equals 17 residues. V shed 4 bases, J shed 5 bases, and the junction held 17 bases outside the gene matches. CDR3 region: CARSPRLLRQGGYGYTF. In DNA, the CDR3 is TGTGCCAGAAGCCCCCGACTACTACGACAGGGAGGATATGGCTACACCTTC.

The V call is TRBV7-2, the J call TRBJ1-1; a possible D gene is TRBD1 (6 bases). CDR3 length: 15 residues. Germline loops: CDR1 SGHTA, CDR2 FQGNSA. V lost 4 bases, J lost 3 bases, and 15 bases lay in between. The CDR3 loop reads CASSSRGSGYTEAFF. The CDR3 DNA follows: TGTGCCAGCAGCTCTAGGGGGTCGGGGTACACTGAAGCTTTCTTT. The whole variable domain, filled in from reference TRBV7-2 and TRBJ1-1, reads GAGVSQSPSNKVTEKGKDVELRCDPISGHTALYWYRQSLGQGLEFLIYFQGNSAPDKSGLPSDRFSAERTGGSVSTLTIQRTQQEDSAVYLCASSSRGSGYTEAFFGQGTRLTVV.

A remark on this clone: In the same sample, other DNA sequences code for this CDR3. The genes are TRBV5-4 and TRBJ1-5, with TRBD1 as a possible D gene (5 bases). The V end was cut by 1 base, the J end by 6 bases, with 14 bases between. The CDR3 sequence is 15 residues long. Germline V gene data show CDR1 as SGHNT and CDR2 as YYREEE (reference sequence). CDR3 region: CASSLNGGVGQPQHF. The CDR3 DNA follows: TGTGCCAGCAGCTTGAACGGGGGGGTGGGTCAGCCCCAGCATTTT.

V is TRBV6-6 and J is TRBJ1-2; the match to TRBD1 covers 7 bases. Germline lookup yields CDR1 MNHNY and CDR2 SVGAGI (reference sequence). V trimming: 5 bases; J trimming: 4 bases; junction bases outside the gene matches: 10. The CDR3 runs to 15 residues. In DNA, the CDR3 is TGTGCCAGCAGTGATCCGGGACAGTCGTTCTATGGCTACACCTTC. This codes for CASSDPGQSFYGYTF.

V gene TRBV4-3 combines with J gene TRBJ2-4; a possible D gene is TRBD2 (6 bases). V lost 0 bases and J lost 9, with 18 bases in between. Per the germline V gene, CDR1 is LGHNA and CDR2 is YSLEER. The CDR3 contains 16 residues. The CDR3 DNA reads TGCGCCAGCAGCCAAGAGAGCTTAGGGACTCTTGGCATTCAGTACTTC. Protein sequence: CASSQESLGTLGIQYF.

The CDR3 loop reads CASSHDRDGNQPQHF. The CDR3 DNA follows: TGTGCCAGCAGCCACGACAGGGATGGCAATCAGCCCCAGCATTTT. The J gene is TRBJ1-5, the V gene TRBV7-9; 7 nucleotides align to TRBD1. The CDR3 is 15 amino acids. Germline V gene lookup returns CDR1 SEHNR and CDR2 FQNEAQ (reference sequence). V dropped 5 bases and J dropped 2; count of bases not matched to a gene: 6.

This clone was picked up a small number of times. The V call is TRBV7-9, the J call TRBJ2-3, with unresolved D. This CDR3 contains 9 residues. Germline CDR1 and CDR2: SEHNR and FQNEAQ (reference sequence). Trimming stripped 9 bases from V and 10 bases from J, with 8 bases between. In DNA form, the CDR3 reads TGTGCCAGGTACGTGGCGCAGTATTTT. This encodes CARYVAQYF.